The clone carrying this TCR beta chain was counted between two and nine times. Germline V lookup: CDR1 SGHRS, CDR2 YFSETQ. V shed 5 bases, J shed 7 bases, and the junction held 10 bases outside the gene matches. The CDR3 totals 14 residues. One entry per CDR3 protein, called by TCRdb with MiXCR from the RACE reads. This sample carries roughly 130,000 distinct CDR3 sequences, approximately 8.3% of them seen once, and the ten largest clones take 1.5% to 2%. These data belong to a study of human T cells and chemical hapten exposure. The time point: healthy volunteer bleed at 2 weeks. Unfractionated whole blood served as the source for total RNA extraction.

The sequence was collected from a male donor in good health. Some clones in this sample may be carry-over from other donors' samples. The specimen sequenced was whole blood. The chain joins TRBV5-1 to TRBJ1-1, with 8 bases lining up with TRBD1. The CDR3 DNA follows: TGCGCCAGCAGTCGGGACAGGTTTGGTAATGAAGCTTTCTTT. It yields the protein CASSRDRFGNEAFF.